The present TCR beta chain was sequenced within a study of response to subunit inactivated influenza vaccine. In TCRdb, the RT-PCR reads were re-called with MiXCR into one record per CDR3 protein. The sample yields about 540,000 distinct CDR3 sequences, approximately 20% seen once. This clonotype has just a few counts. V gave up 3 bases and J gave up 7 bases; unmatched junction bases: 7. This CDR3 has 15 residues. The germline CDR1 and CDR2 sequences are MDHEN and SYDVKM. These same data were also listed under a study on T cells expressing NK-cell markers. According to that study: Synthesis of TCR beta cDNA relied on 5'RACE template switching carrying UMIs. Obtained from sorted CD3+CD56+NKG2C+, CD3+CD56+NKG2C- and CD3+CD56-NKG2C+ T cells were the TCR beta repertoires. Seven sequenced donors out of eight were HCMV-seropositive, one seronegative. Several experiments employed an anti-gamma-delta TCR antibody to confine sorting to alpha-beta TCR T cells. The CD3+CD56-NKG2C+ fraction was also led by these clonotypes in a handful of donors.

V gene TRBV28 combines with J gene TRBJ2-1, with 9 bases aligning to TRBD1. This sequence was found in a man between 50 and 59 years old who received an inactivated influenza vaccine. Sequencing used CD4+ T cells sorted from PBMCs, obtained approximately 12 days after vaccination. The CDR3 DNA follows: TGTGCCAGCAGTTTTGGGGACAGGGAAGGGAATGAGCAGTTCTTC. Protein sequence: CASSFGDREGNEQFF.